The 8 T cell receptor beta chains below come from one sample, sequenced in a study of blood T cell repertoires in COVID-19. Here immunoSEQ multiplex PCR was the method, and the copy in TCRdb shows in-frame clones only, minus some. The sample shows roughly 220,000 clones, around 86% of them seen only once. Sequences were obtained from PBMCs or T cells enriched from blood (not recorded which). The receptor source for this set is a woman aged 40 to 55 with acute COVID-19.

The chain links TRBV6-6 to TRBJ1-1, with D perhaps matching TRBD1 (6 bases). Germline CDR1 MNHNY, CDR2 SVGAGI (reference sequence). V was pared by 4 bases and J by 5 bases, with 14 bases between. The CDR3 is made up of 14 amino acids. The CDR3 bases are TGTGCCAGCAGTTCGGCAGGGGATCGGACTGAAGCTTTCTTT. Amino acid sequence: CASSSAGDRTEAFF.

J is TRBJ2-2 and V is TRBV5-4; 8 positions agree with TRBD2. The length of the CDR3 is 14 residues. Germline CDR1 is SGHNT and CDR2 is YYREEE (reference sequence). Losses at the gene ends were 0 bases for V and 6 bases for J; bases not matched to a gene: 1. The CDR3: CASSLGTSSGELFF. In DNA form, the CDR3 reads TGTGCCAGCAGCTTGGGGACTAGCTCCGGGGAGCTGTTTTTT. Looking up the rest from reference TRBV5-4 and TRBJ2-2 gives the full variable domain: ETGVTQSPTHLIKTRGQQVTLRCSSQSGHNTVSWYQQALGQGPQFIFQYYREEENGRGNFPPRFSGLQFPNYSSELNVNALELDDSALYLCASSLGTSSGELFFGEGSRLTVL.

The rearrangement uses TRBV7-9 and TRBJ1-3; D not resolved. Deletions cut 6 bases from V and 0 bases from J, with 6 bases between. Per germline, CDR1 SEHNR and CDR2 FQNEAQ (reference sequence). This CDR3 is built from 13 residues. This CDR3 is CASRVSSGNTIYF. CDR3 in DNA: TGTGCCAGCAGGGTTAGCTCTGGAAACACCATATATTTT. The full variable domain, with the rest looked up from reference TRBV7-9 and TRBJ1-3, is DTGVSQNPRHKITKRGQNVTFRCDPISEHNRLYWYRQTLGQGPEFLTYFQNEAQLEKSRLLSDRFSAERPKGSFSTLEIQRTEQGDSAMYLCASRVSSGNTIYFGEGSWLTVV.

The chain has TRBV28 and TRBJ1-2; D perhaps matches TRBD1 (5 bases). V lost 7 bases, J lost 0 bases, and 18 bases lay in between. The CDR3 runs to 16 residues. In germline, CDR1 is MDHEN, CDR2 SYDVKM. CDR3 sequence reads: CASISPDGRANYGYTF. The CDR3, as DNA: TGTGCCAGCATATCCCCGGACGGCAGGGCTAACTATGGCTACACCTTC.

The rearrangement uses TRBV15 and TRBJ2-7; the match to TRBD1 covers 9 bases. The CDR3 has 14 amino acids. Germline CDR1 is LNHNV and CDR2 is YYDKDF (reference sequence). The trim removed 3 bases at V and 5 bases at J, leaving 5 bases unmatched. In DNA, the CDR3 is TGTGCCACCAGCAGGGGGGACAGGGCTAACGAGCAGTACTTC. This gives the protein CATSRGDRANEQYF. Using reference TRBV15 and TRBJ2-7 for the parts outside the CDR3, the full variable domain is DAMVIQNPRYQVTQFGKPVTLSCSQTLNHNVMYWYQQKSSQAPKLLFHYYDKDFNNEADTPDNFQSRRPNTSFCFLDIRSPGLGDTAMYLCATSRGDRANEQYFGPGTRLTVT.

This chain connects TRBV10-2 to TRBJ2-7; D gene ambiguous. This CDR3 has 16 residues. Germline loops: CDR1 WSHSY, CDR2 SAAADI. The ends were cut back, 0 bases at V and 4 bases at J, with 16 bases in the middle. In DNA form, the CDR3 reads TGCGCCAGCAGTGAGTCCGGCTGGCGGAGTTCATACGAGCAGTACTTC. Its translation is CASSESGWRSSYEQYF.

This CDR3 reads CASSPGQGAFRDNSPLHF. CDR3 DNA sequence: TGCGCCAGCAGCCCGGGACAGGGGGCTTTTCGGGATAATTCACCCCTCCACTTT. The chain is built from TRBV4-1 and TRBJ1-6; 12 nucleotides match TRBD1. The CDR3 has 18 amino acids. Germline V gene lookup returns CDR1 MGHRA and CDR2 YSYEKL. The junction had 9 bases not matched to a gene; V was cut back by 4 bases and J by 5 bases.

J is TRBJ1-2 and V is TRBV28, with a tentative D call TRBD1 (6 bases). CDR3 length: 13 amino acids. Germline V CDR1 and CDR2: MDHEN, SYDVKM. V shed 9 bases and J shed 2 bases, with 13 bases lying between them. CDR3 region: CASQDSANYGYTF. The CDR3 DNA sequence: TGTGCCAGTCAGGACAGCGCGAACTATGGCTACACCTTC.